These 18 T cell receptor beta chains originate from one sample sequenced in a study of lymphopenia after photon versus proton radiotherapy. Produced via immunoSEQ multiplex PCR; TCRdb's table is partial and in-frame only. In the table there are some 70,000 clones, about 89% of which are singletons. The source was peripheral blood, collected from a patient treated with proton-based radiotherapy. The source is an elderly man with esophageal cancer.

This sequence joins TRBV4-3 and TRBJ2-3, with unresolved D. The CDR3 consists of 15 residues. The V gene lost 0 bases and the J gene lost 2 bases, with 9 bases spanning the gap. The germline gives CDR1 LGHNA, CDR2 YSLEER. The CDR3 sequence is CASSQEGRHTDTQYF. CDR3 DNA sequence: TGCGCCAGCAGCCAAGAAGGGCGGCACACAGATACGCAGTATTTT.

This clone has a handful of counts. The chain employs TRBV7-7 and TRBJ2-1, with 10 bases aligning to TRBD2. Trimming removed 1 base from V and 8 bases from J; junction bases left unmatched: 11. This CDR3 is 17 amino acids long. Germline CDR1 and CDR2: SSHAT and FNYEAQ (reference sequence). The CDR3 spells CASSLGVSAGGRYEQFF. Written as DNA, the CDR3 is TGTGCCAGCAGCTTAGGGGTGTCAGCGGGAGGGCGGTATGAGCAGTTCTTC.

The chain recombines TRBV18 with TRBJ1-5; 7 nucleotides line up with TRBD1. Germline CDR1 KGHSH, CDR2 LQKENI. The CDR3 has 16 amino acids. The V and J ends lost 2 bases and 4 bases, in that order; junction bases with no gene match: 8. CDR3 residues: CASSPTDRKDNQPQHF. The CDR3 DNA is TGTGCCAGCTCACCAACGGACAGGAAAGATAATCAGCCCCAGCATTTT.

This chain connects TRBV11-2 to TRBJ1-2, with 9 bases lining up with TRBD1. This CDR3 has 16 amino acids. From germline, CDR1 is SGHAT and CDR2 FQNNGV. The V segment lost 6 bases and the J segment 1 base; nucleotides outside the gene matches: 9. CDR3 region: CASSSPRGQGNYGYTF. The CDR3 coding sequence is TGTGCCAGCAGTAGCCCCAGGGGACAGGGTAACTATGGCTACACCTTC.

The CDR3: CASSSLSRGLEETQYF. The DNA of the CDR3 is TGTGCCAGCAGCTCCCTGTCCAGGGGGCTCGAAGAGACCCAGTACTTC. V is TRBV5-4 and J is TRBJ2-5, with 8 nucleotides matching TRBD1. Germline CDR1 and CDR2: SGHNT and YYREEE (reference sequence). Germline trimming cut 3 bases from V and 3 bases from J; bases unmatched to any gene: 10. The CDR3 is 16 amino acids.

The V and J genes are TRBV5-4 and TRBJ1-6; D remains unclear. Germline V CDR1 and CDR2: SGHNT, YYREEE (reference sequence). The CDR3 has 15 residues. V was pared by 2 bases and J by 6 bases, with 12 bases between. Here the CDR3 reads CASSFTFGFNSPLHF. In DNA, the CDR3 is TGTGCCAGCAGCTTCACTTTTGGGTTTAATTCACCCCTCCACTTT.

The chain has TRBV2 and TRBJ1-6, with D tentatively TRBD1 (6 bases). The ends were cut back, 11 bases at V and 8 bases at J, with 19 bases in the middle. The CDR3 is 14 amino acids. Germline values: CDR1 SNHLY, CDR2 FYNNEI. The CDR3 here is CARGGGTRDSPLHF. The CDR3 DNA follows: TGTGCCCGCGGCGGGGGCACCCGAGATTCACCCCTCCACTTT.

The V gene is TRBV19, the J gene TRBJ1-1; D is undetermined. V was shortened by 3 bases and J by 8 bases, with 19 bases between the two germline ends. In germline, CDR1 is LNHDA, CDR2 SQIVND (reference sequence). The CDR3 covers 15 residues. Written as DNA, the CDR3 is TGTGCCAGTAGTATGAGTTTGTTACGAGCCGGGGAAGCTTTCTTT. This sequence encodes CASSMSLLRAGEAFF.

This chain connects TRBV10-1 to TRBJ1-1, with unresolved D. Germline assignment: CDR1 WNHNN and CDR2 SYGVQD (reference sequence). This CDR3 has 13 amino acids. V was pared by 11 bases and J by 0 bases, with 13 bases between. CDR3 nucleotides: TGCGCCTGTCAACGTGGGATGAACACTGAAGCTTTCTTT. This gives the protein CACQRGMNTEAFF.

The CDR3 region has the DNA TGCGCCAGCAGTGGCTTTTCTAGGGCCTACGAGCAGTACTTC. Translated: CASSGFSRAYEQYF. The chain uses TRBV5-1 and TRBJ2-7; no reliable D call. The CDR3 is made up of 14 amino acids. CDR1 is SGHRS, CDR2 YFSETQ, per germline. V was pared by 5 bases and J by 2 bases, with 14 bases between.

CDR3: CAWSPWGRGGSTDTQYF. Here the CDR3 DNA reads TGTGCCTGGAGTCCCTGGGGTCGTGGGGGGAGCACAGATACGCAGTATTTT. This chain links TRBV30 with TRBJ2-3; perhaps TRBD2 as D (6 bases). Per the germline V gene, CDR1 is GTSNPN and CDR2 is SVGIG (reference sequence). The ends were cut back, 2 bases at V and 0 bases at J, with 18 bases in the middle. The CDR3 runs 17 residues.

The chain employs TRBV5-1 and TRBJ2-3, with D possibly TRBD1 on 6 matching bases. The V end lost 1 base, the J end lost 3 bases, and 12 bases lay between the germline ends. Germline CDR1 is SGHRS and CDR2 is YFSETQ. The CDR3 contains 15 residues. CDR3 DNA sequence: TGCGCCAGCAGCTTGAGCGCTCAGGGGACAGATACGCAGTATTTT. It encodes CASSLSAQGTDTQYF.

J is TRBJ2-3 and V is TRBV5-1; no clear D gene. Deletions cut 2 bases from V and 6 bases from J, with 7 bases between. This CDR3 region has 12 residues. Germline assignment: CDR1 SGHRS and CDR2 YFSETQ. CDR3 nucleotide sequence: TGCGCCAGCAGCTTACATGGGGATACGCAGTATTTT. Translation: CASSLHGDTQYF.

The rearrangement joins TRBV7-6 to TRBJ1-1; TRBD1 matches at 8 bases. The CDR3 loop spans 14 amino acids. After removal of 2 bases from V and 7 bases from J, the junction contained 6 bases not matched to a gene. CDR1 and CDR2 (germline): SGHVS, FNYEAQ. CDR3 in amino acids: CASSLSGQVFEAFF. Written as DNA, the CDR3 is TGTGCCAGCAGCTTATCGGGACAGGTGTTTGAAGCTTTCTTT.

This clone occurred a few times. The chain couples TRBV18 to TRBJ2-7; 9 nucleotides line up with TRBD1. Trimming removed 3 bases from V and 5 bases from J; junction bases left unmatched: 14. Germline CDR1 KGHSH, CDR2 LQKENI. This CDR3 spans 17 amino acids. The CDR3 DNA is TGTGCCAGCTCACCCCGTGGGGCTGGACAGGGGAACCACGAGCAGTACTTC. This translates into CASSPRGAGQGNHEQYF.

The CDR3 DNA is TGTGCCAGTAGTCTACAGACATCCACCTCTAACTATGGCTACACCTTC. Translated, it gives CASSLQTSTSNYGYTF. The chain carries TRBV19 and TRBJ1-2, with no clear D. Trimming took off 5 bases at V and 0 bases at J, with 16 bases between the two ends. Per germline, CDR1 LNHDA and CDR2 SQIVND (reference sequence). This CDR3 region has 16 residues.

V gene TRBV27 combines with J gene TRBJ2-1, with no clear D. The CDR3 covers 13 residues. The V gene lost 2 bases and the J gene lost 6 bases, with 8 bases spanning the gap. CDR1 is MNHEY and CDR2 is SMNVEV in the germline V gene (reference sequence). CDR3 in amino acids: CASSLNLINEQFF. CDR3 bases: TGTGCCAGCAGTTTAAACTTAATCAATGAGCAGTTCTTC.

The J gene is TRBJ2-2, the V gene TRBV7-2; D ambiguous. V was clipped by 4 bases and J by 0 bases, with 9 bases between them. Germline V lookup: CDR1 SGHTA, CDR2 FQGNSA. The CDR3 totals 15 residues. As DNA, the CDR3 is TGTGCCAGCAGCTCAGACGCCTCGAACACCGGGGAGCTGTTTTTT. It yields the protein CASSSDASNTGELFF.